Presented here are 17 T cell receptor beta chains from one specimen sequenced in a study of CD8 T cells in ankylosing spondylitis. TCRdb re-derived calls from the 5' RACE reads in MiXCR, one entry per CDR3 protein. The profile shows around 330,000 distinct CDR3 sequences, roughly 10% of them singletons. Sequenced: blood, either unsorted or a sorted T cell fraction (not recorded which). These receptors were taken from a female donor with ankylosing spondylitis or in good health (not recorded which).

The chain carries TRBV27 and TRBJ2-7; no reliable D call. Trimming shortened V by 4 bases and J by 3 bases, and 10 bases separated the two germline ends. The CDR3 is 13 residues long. The germline V gene encodes CDR1 MNHEY and CDR2 SMNVEV (reference sequence). The CDR3 here is CASSSPTGYEQYF. The CDR3 bases are TGTGCCAGCAGTTCCCCCACGGGCTACGAGCAGTACTTC.

This chain joins TRBV19 and TRBJ2-1; D not resolved. This CDR3 is built from 14 residues. Germline V gene sequence: CDR1 LNHDA, CDR2 SQIVND (reference sequence). V was cut by 4 bases and J by 3 bases, with 10 bases left in between. This chain's CDR3 is CASSSSPSYNEQFF. The CDR3 DNA follows: TGTGCCAGTAGTAGCTCGCCGAGCTACAATGAGCAGTTCTTC.

This clonotype was observed many times. The J gene is TRBJ2-3, the V gene TRBV7-8; D assignment may be TRBD1 or TRBD2 (5 bases each). V shed 0 bases and J shed 0 bases, with 16 bases lying between them. The CDR3 totals 18 residues. Germline-derived CDR1 and CDR2 are SGHVS and FQNEAQ. In DNA, the CDR3 is TGTGCCAGCAGCTTAGCTACACGGTGGGGCGGGAGCACAGATACGCAGTATTTT. This sequence encodes CASSLATRWGGSTDTQYF.

A note on this clonotype: A clone one base away is much larger, so this may be a read error. The V gene is TRBV19, the J gene TRBJ2-1, with 13 bases that match TRBD2. Germline values: CDR1 LNHDA, CDR2 SQIVND (reference sequence). V was clipped by 7 bases and J by 10 bases; unmatched bases: 10. This CDR3 spans 15 amino acids. CDR3 region: CASTTGTSGISEQFF. CDR3 coding DNA: TGTGCCAGTACCACCGGGACTAGCGGGATTTCGGAGCAGTTCTTC.

This clonotype has at least ten counts. The chain links TRBV20-1 to TRBJ2-3; TRBD1 might be the D (5 bases). CDR3 length: 11 residues. V was shortened by 5 bases and J by 6 bases, with 9 bases between the two germline ends. Germline V gives CDR1 DFQATT, CDR2 SNEGSKA (reference sequence). In DNA form, the CDR3 reads TGCAGTGCTCGAGCAGGGGATACGCAGTATTTT. As protein: CSARAGDTQYF.

The CDR3: CASSRGLAGDEQYF. The CDR3 DNA sequence: TGTGCCAGCAGCAGGGGACTAGCGGGGGACGAGCAGTACTTC. V gene TRBV7-2 combines with J gene TRBJ2-7; 14 nucleotides match TRBD2. J was trimmed by 5 bases and V by 5 bases; bases with no gene match: 2. CDR3 length: 14 residues. CDR1 SGHTA and CDR2 FQGNSA come from the germline V gene.

V is TRBV3-1 and J is TRBJ2-1; TRBD2 might be the D (6 bases). CDR1 is LGHDT, CDR2 YNNKEL, per germline (reference sequence). The CDR3 extends over 15 amino acids. Deletions cut 2 bases from V and 3 bases from J, with 11 bases between. CDR3 nucleotide sequence: TGTGCCAGCAGCCAACGGCGGAGGGTCTACAATGAGCAGTTCTTC. Translation: CASSQRRRVYNEQFF.

The sample holds many counts of this clonotype. This chain joins TRBV5-5 and TRBJ2-6; the D is unclear. Germline V lookup: CDR1 SGHKS, CDR2 YYEKEE (reference sequence). V lost 7 bases, J lost 2 bases, and 4 bases lay in between. The CDR3 sequence is 12 residues long. CDR3 sequence: CASDAGANVLTF. The CDR3 DNA reads TGTGCCAGCGACGCTGGGGCCAACGTCCTGACTTTC. The entire variable domain, with the rest obtained from reference TRBV5-5 and TRBJ2-6, is as follows: DAGVTQSPTHLIKTRGQQVTLRCSPISGHKSVSWYQQVLGQGPQFIFQYYEKEERGRGNFPDRFSARQFPNYSSELNVNALLLGDSALYLCASDAGANVLTFGAGSRLTVL.

The chain has TRBV7-8 and TRBJ2-1, with 9 positions matching TRBD2. The CDR3 consists of 15 residues. J lost 4 bases, V lost 2 bases, and 3 bases had no gene match. Germline V CDR1 and CDR2: SGHVS, FQNEAQ. CDR3 in amino acids: CASSLSRGGYNEQFF. The CDR3 nucleotides read TGTGCCAGCAGCTTATCGCGGGGGGGTTACAATGAGCAGTTCTTC.

This clonotype came up a few times. The gene calls are TRBV20-1 and TRBJ2-3; D is unclear. The CDR3 length is 16 residues. The germline CDR1 and CDR2 sequences are DFQATT and SNEGSKA (reference sequence). Trimming took off 4 bases at V and 1 base at J, with 18 bases between the two ends. The CDR3 bases are TGCAGTGCTATCAGTATTCTTTTAGCTGGCACAGATACGCAGTATTTT. It specifies CSAISILLAGTDTQYF.

The chain has TRBV5-1 and TRBJ2-7, with a tentative D call TRBD1 (7 bases). CDR1 is SGHRS and CDR2 is YFSETQ in the germline V gene. V dropped 0 bases and J dropped 6 bases, with 13 bases sitting between them. The CDR3 has 14 residues. The CDR3 DNA sequence: TGCGCCAGCAGCTTGGAGTCAGGGGGGATCGAGCAGTACTTC. Translating gives CASSLESGGIEQYF.

There are a few counts of this clonotype. This rearrangement joins TRBV3-1 to TRBJ1-1; D uncertain. The length of the CDR3 is 13 residues. The V and J ends lost 2 bases and 1 base respectively, with 5 bases between them. Looked up from germline, CDR1 is LGHDT and CDR2 is YNNKEL (reference sequence). The CDR3 protein is CASSQKRNTEAFF. DNA of the CDR3: TGTGCCAGCAGCCAAAAGAGGAACACTGAAGCTTTCTTT.

At least ten counts were recorded for this clonotype. The rearrangement links TRBV7-8 to TRBJ2-2, with TRBD1 matching 9 bases. J was trimmed by 1 base and V by 7 bases; bases with no gene match: 10. CDR3 length equals 17 residues. Germline CDR1 SGHVS, CDR2 FQNEAQ. The CDR3: CASTLPQDRGNTGELFF. The CDR3 DNA sequence: TGTGCCAGCACCCTGCCCCAGGACAGGGGGAACACCGGGGAGCTGTTTTTT.

This clonotype was counted ten times or more. The chain carries TRBV12-3 or TRBV12-4 and TRBJ2-7; TRBD1 or TRBD2 may be the D gene (6 bases each). The CDR3 consists of 14 residues. With 6 bases removed from V and 1 base from J, the gap between germline ends came to 13 bases. The CDR3 DNA is TGTGCCAGCAGCCGGGGGCGTAGGTCCTACGAGCAGTACTTC. This encodes CASSRGRRSYEQYF.

Turning to this clonotype: Germline and junction disagree at one end, which may indicate a read error. V gene TRBV4-2 combines with J gene TRBJ1-1; D ambiguous. CDR3 length: 13 amino acids. CDR1 and CDR2 from the germline V gene are LGHNA and YNFKEQ. This CDR3 is CASGAGPGFGFAF. The CDR3 DNA reads as TGTGCCAGCGGCGCCGGGCCTGGATTCGGCTTCGCATTT.

This clonotype was recorded at least ten times. The chain is built from TRBV5-1 and TRBJ1-1; 11 positions agree with TRBD1. J gave up 10 bases and V 6 bases, and 5 bases lay outside the gene matches. Germline-derived CDR1 and CDR2 are SGHRS and YFSETQ. The CDR3 spans 12 residues. This CDR3 is CASKGTGGGAFF. CDR3 nucleotides: TGCGCCAGCAAAGGGACAGGGGGGGGAGCTTTCTTT.

This clonotype has at least ten counts. The rearrangement joins TRBV12-3 or TRBV12-4 to TRBJ2-1; D might be TRBD2 (5 bases). V was cut by 1 base and J by 8 bases, with 9 bases left in between. The CDR3 contains 13 residues. The CDR3 nucleotides are TGTGCCAGCAGTTTAGGAGGGAGAGATGAGCAGTTCTTC. Protein product: CASSLGGRDEQFF.